This T cell receptor beta chain was identified during a study of control samples from healthy donors and cancer patients. Libraries were prepared by immunoSEQ multiplex PCR; TCRdb keeps only in-frame clonotypes and omits some of them. The data contain about 17,000 clones, around nine tenths of them singletons. Remarks on this clone: Other DNA sequences in this sample translate to the same CDR3.

Per the germline V gene, CDR1 is KGHSH and CDR2 is LQKENI. Trimming took off 2 bases at V and 3 bases at J, with 8 bases between the two ends. The CDR3 has 13 amino acids. Specimen: PBMCs. This receptor was identified in a man aged 55 to 70 with head and neck cancer. The chain recombines TRBV18 with TRBJ2-7, with D maybe TRBD1 (6 bases). Written as DNA, the CDR3 is TGTGCCAGCTCACCAACAGGGATCTACGAGCAGTACTTC. It translates to CASSPTGIYEQYF.